Listed below are T cell receptor beta chains from one sample, sequenced in a study of identical twins. Using its own MiXCR run on the 5' RACE reads, TCRdb lists one record per CDR3 protein. This table has about 530,000 distinct CDR3 sequences, approximately 20% appearing once. The same specimen was also included in a second study, on yellow fever vaccine responses in identical twins.

The sequenced material came from CD4+ T cells sorted from blood. These receptors were collected from a woman under 30 in good health. Both conserved end residues are part of each CDR3. The D gene is left open where the match is weak. Clone size is given for some rows only: seen once, a few or many times, or a class if the clone is expanded.

j_call v_call d_call clone_size cdr3_aa cdr3_nt
TRBJ2-1 TRBV5-1 . . CASSAEERVYNEQFF TGCGCCAGCAGCGCCGAGGAGCGGGTATACAATGAGCAGTTCTTC
TRBJ2-1 TRBV11-1 . few CASSQQGNGGSNEQFF TGTGCCAGCAGTCAACAGGGCAACGGGGGAAGTAATGAGCAGTTCTTC
TRBJ2-1 TRBV27 TRBD1 few CATRGQLSYNEQFF TGTGCCACTCGGGGACAGCTTTCCTACAATGAGCAGTTCTTC
TRBJ2-2 TRBV12-3/TRBV12-4 TRBD2 few CASRNHRTSGKYTGELFF TGTGCCAGCAGAAACCACCGGACTAGCGGTAAATACACCGGGGAGCTGTTTTTT
TRBJ2-2 TRBV3-1 TRBD2 few CASSRPGLAPNTGELFF TGTGCCAGCAGCCGCCCCGGACTAGCGCCGAACACCGGGGAGCTGTTTTTT
TRBJ2-1 TRBV20-1 TRBD1 few CSARAGQGLDEQFF TGCAGTGCTAGAGCAGGACAGGGGTTGGATGAGCAGTTCTTC
TRBJ2-5 TRBV5-1 TRBD1 . CASSLGGQGGGQETQYF TGCGCCAGCAGCTTGGGGGGACAGGGCGGAGGGCAAGAGACCCAGTACTTC
TRBJ1-5 TRBV19 TRBD1 . CASSMTGKQPQHF TGTGCCAGTAGTATGACAGGGAAACAGCCCCAGCATTTT
TRBJ2-1 TRBV5-5 TRBD2 few CASSRDYPYNEQFF TGTGCCAGCAGCCGGGACTACCCCTACAATGAGCAGTTCTTC
TRBJ1-1 TRBV3-1 . . CASSPGPLEAFF TGTGCCAGCAGCCCGGGGCCTCTAGAAGCTTTCTTT
TRBJ2-1 TRBV12-3/TRBV12-4 TRBD2 few CASSRTSPREQFF TGTGCCAGCAGCAGGACTAGCCCTAGGGAGCAGTTCTTC
TRBJ2-3 TRBV7-2 . . CASSLWGNRADTQYF TGTGCCAGCAGCTTATGGGGAAACCGCGCAGATACGCAGTATTTT
TRBJ2-1 TRBV20-1 . . CSARKSGGQGGEQFF TGCAGTGCTAGAAAATCAGGGGGGCAGGGAGGCGAGCAGTTCTTC
TRBJ2-1 TRBV2 . . CASSWRSSYNEQFF TGTGCCAGCAGTTGGCGGAGCTCCTACAATGAGCAGTTCTTC
TRBJ2-3 TRBV10-1 . . CASRGDTTDTQYF TGCGCCAGCAGAGGGGACACCACAGATACGCAGTATTTT
TRBJ2-1 TRBV19 . few CASSIATQANEQFF TGTGCCAGTAGTATAGCAACTCAGGCGAATGAGCAGTTCTTC
TRBJ2-2 TRBV4-2 . . CASSQGTTNTGELFF TGTGCCAGCAGCCAAGGGACTACGAACACCGGGGAGCTGTTTTTT
TRBJ1-5 TRBV12-3/TRBV12-4 . few CASSFRDGQPQHF TGTGCCAGCAGTTTCCGGGACGGGCAGCCCCAGCATTTT
TRBJ2-1 TRBV5-1 TRBD1 . CASSLVPGQLYNEQFF TGCGCCAGCAGCTTGGTTCCGGGACAGTTATACAATGAGCAGTTCTTC
TRBJ2-5 TRBV28 . few CASRFQGGETQYF TGTGCCAGCAGGTTTCAGGGTGGAGAGACCCAGTACTTC
TRBJ2-1 TRBV12-5 . . CASGWGQDPYNEQFF TGTGCTAGTGGTTGGGGCCAGGACCCCTATAATGAGCAGTTCTTC
TRBJ2-5 TRBV20-1 . . CSATDREETQYF TGCAGTGCCACGGACAGAGAAGAGACCCAGTACTTC
TRBJ2-7 TRBV7-2 . . CASSLASTAYYEQYF TGTGCCAGCAGCTTAGCTTCTACAGCCTACTACGAGCAGTACTTC
TRBJ2-7 TRBV20-1 TRBD2 few CSARALTSGPYEQYF TGCAGTGCTAGAGCCCTGACTAGCGGCCCCTACGAGCAGTACTTC
TRBJ2-7 TRBV3-1 . . CASSQDIASLAYEQYF TGTGCCAGCAGCCAAGATATAGCTAGCCTTGCCTACGAGCAGTACTTC
TRBJ2-7 TRBV7-9 TRBD2 . CASSSGLAGGPSFRYF TGTGCCAGCAGCTCGGGACTAGCGGGAGGGCCTTCGTTCAGGTACTTC
TRBJ1-1 TRBV2 . few CASKAERNTEAFF TGTGCCAGCAAGGCAGAAAGGAACACTGAAGCTTTCTTT
TRBJ2-7 TRBV12-3/TRBV12-4 TRBD2 few CASSHRGLAENYEQYF TGTGCCAGCAGCCACCGGGGACTAGCGGAGAACTACGAGCAGTACTTC
TRBJ2-2 TRBV2 . . CASSELRSGELFF TGTGCCAGCAGTGAACTAAGATCCGGGGAGCTGTTTTTT
TRBJ2-5 TRBV3-1 . . CASSQVIRTVKETQYF TGTGCCAGCAGCCAGGTGATTAGGACGGTTAAAGAGACCCAGTACTTC
TRBJ2-3 TRBV5-1 TRBD2 . CASRASRGGGTTDTQYF TGCGCCAGCCGAGCGAGTCGCGGCGGGGGTACCACAGATACGCAGTATTTT
TRBJ2-1 TRBV4-1 TRBD2 . CASSQVGGLAGYNEQFF TGCGCCAGCAGCCAAGTAGGAGGACTAGCGGGTTACAATGAGCAGTTCTTC
TRBJ1-6 TRBV12-3/TRBV12-4 . few CASSPTGPNSPLHF TGTGCCAGCAGCCCAACAGGGCCTAATTCACCCCTCCACTTT
TRBJ2-2 TRBV27 TRBD2 . CASSRLAGGQTGELFF TGTGCCAGCAGTCGACTAGCGGGAGGCCAAACCGGGGAGCTGTTTTTT
TRBJ2-3 TRBV18 . . CASSPRSTTDTQYF TGTGCCAGCTCACCACGCAGCACCACAGATACGCAGTATTTT
TRBJ2-7 TRBV20-1 . few CSARGQGSAYEQYF TGCAGTGCCCGGGGGCAGGGTAGTGCCTACGAGCAGTACTTC
TRBJ1-2 TRBV3-1 . few CASSSWSGGAEGGYTF TGTGCCAGCTCTTCTTGGAGCGGAGGGGCAGAGGGTGGCTACACCTTC
TRBJ1-5 TRBV20-1 . few CSARSPGGPQHF TGCAGTGCTAGAAGCCCGGGCGGGCCCCAGCATTTT
TRBJ2-5 TRBV9 TRBD2 . CASSLTGRWETQYF TGTGCCAGCAGCCTAACCGGGAGGTGGGAGACCCAGTACTTC
TRBJ2-7 TRBV12-3/TRBV12-4 TRBD2 . CASSSWTSGSSEQYF TGTGCCAGCAGTTCCTGGACTAGCGGGAGCTCCGAGCAGTACTTC
TRBJ2-1 TRBV24-1 TRBD1 . CATSGAGTAGDNEQFF TGTGCCACCAGTGGAGCCGGGACAGCAGGAGACAATGAGCAGTTCTTC
TRBJ2-4 TRBV7-6 . few CASSLIRDIQYF TGTGCCAGCAGCTTAATAAGGGACATTCAGTACTTC
TRBJ2-7 TRBV5-1 TRBD2 few CASSRSGRAQPPYEQYF TGCGCCAGCAGCCGGAGCGGGAGGGCCCAGCCCCCCTACGAGCAGTACTTC
TRBJ2-7 TRBV6-1 TRBD2 . CASVRTSGYEQYF TGTGCCAGCGTCCGGACTAGCGGCTACGAGCAGTACTTC
TRBJ2-1 TRBV7-2 TRBD1 . CASSLGLGQSYNEQFF TGTGCCAGCAGCTTAGGACTGGGACAGAGCTACAATGAGCAGTTCTTC
TRBJ2-6 TRBV12-3/TRBV12-4 . . CASSFSSGANVLTF TGTGCCAGCAGTTTCAGCTCTGGGGCCAACGTCCTGACTTTC
TRBJ1-1 TRBV20-1 TRBD1 few CSARDSRGRDTEAFF TGCAGTGCTAGAGATTCGAGGGGGCGCGACACTGAAGCTTTCTTT
TRBJ1-1 TRBV6-5 . few CASSYSGQGNTEAFF TGTGCCAGCAGTTACTCAGGTCAGGGGAACACTGAAGCTTTCTTT
TRBJ1-2 TRBV15 . few CATSREGNWGYTF TGTGCCACCAGCAGAGAAGGGAACTGGGGCTACACCTTC
TRBJ2-3 TRBV2 TRBD2 . CASSVAGGLGDTQYF TGTGCCAGCAGTGTAGCGGGAGGGCTGGGAGATACGCAGTATTTT
TRBJ1-1 TRBV6-1 . . CASSVVFGAEAFF TGTGCCAGCAGTGTAGTCTTTGGGGCAGAAGCTTTCTTT
TRBJ2-5 TRBV4-1 . few CASSQDPRAAETQYF TGCGCCAGCAGCCAAGATCCCAGGGCCGCAGAGACCCAGTACTTC
TRBJ2-7 TRBV7-8 . many CASSLAAGAGTYEQYF TGTGCCAGCAGCTTAGCGGCAGGGGCTGGGACCTACGAGCAGTACTTC
TRBJ2-3 TRBV7-9 TRBD2 . CASSSGGLAGGDTQYF TGTGCCAGCAGCTCCGGGGGACTAGCGGGCGGGGATACGCAGTATTTT